The sequence of this T cell receptor (beta chain) was determined in a study of regulatory T cells in long-lasting Graves disease. Study-wide points: Preferential use of TRBV28, TRBJ1-2 and TRBJ2-5 was seen in persistent disease. Persistent-disease Graves' patients showed less TCR diversity than new cases.

For TCR beta, libraries came from iRepertoire HTBI primers and Arm-PCR of CDR3 regions. TCRdb independently ran MiXCR on the multiplex PCR reads; one entry per CDR3 protein. The repertoire holds about 460,000 distinct CDR3 sequences, under 25% seen once, with about 12% in the top ten. Time point defined: persistent/refractory GD, antithyroid drugs over 5 years with positive TRAb. PBMCs were the source of the RNA used for TCR sequencing. EDTA tubes received approximately 10 milliliters of drawn peripheral blood. CDR1 is LNHNV, CDR2 YYDKDF, per germline (reference sequence). The CDR3 length is 16 residues. The junction had 6 bases not matched to a gene; V was cut back by 0 bases and J by 1 base. The sample holds many counts of this clonotype. Its matching antigen is unknown.

This sequence originates from a female donor with Graves disease. This sample comprised peripheral blood mononuclear cells (PBMCs), obtained when the disease was refractory, from a patient treated with antithyroid drugs. This chain uses TRBV15 with TRBJ2-7; 7 bases are a match to TRBD1. CDR3: CATSREPDRLSYEQYF. Here the CDR3 DNA reads TGTGCCACCAGCAGAGAGCCGGACAGGCTTTCCTACGAGCAGTACTTC.